One sample yielded the 30 T cell receptor beta chains listed below, sequenced in a study of T cell repertoires in cytomegalovirus infection. TCRdb itself ran the reads through MiXCR, one entry per CDR3 protein. The sample contains around 740,000 distinct CDR3 sequences, 35% to 45% of which appear only once. Sequenced material: PBMCs. All receptors come from a human donor in good health (CMV status not recorded). Some clones in this sample may be carry-over from other donors' samples.

This clonotype was observed many times. CDR3 region: CASSYSLTSGGAQQYF. The DNA for the CDR3 is TGTGCCAGCAGTTACTCTCTGACTAGCGGGGGGGCACAGCAGTACTTC. The chain uses TRBV6-5 and TRBJ2-7, with TRBD2 matching over 14 bases. This CDR3 comprises 16 residues. The V and J ends lost 0 bases and 8 bases, in that order; junction bases with no gene match: 6. Looked up from germline, CDR1 is MNHEY and CDR2 is SVGAGI.

This clonotype appeared a few times. V gene TRBV28 combines with J gene TRBJ1-1, with D possibly TRBD1 on 5 matching bases. This CDR3 has 14 amino acids. CDR1 MDHEN and CDR2 SYDVKM come from the germline V gene. Trimming took off 1 base at V and 4 bases at J, with 10 bases between the two ends. The CDR3 nucleotides read TGTGCCAGCAGTTTATCTGGACAAAGCACTGAAGCTTTCTTT. Residues: CASSLSGQSTEAFF.

The chain combines TRBV29-1 with TRBJ1-1, with 7 bases matching TRBD1. Looked up from germline, CDR1 is SQVTM and CDR2 is ANQGSEA. CDR3 length equals 12 residues. Trimming cost V 3 bases and J 6 bases; bases outside gene matches: 4. The DNA of the CDR3 is TGCAGCGTTGACTTCGGGACAGCTGAAGCTTTCTTT. As protein: CSVDFGTAEAFF.

The genes are TRBV5-1 and TRBJ2-7; weak D call: TRBD1 (5 bases). The CDR3 has 14 amino acids. Deletions cut 2 bases from V and 2 bases from J, with 11 bases between. Germline lookup yields CDR1 SGHRS and CDR2 YFSETQ. CDR3 DNA: TGCGCCAGCAGCTTTCAGGGTTCTCCCTACGAGCAGTACTTC. It is translated as CASSFQGSPYEQYF.

This clonotype showed up just a few times. The rearrangement uses TRBV7-9 and TRBJ2-2; 9 bases line up with TRBD2. The CDR3 length is 18 residues. J lost 1 base, V lost 4 bases, and 10 bases had no gene match. Germline values: CDR1 SEHNR, CDR2 FQNEAQ (reference sequence). CDR3 sequence: CASSSHPRLAVNTGELFF. Here the CDR3 DNA reads TGTGCCAGCAGCTCACACCCTAGACTAGCGGTGAACACCGGGGAGCTGTTTTTT.

V gene TRBV5-4 combines with J gene TRBJ2-5, with 8 bases identical to TRBD1. Per germline, CDR1 SGHNT and CDR2 YYREEE (reference sequence). The V segment lost 8 bases and the J segment 0 bases; nucleotides outside the gene matches: 3. This CDR3 comprises 13 residues. The CDR3 DNA sequence: TGTGCCAGTGGACAGGGCGACCAAGAGACCCAGTACTTC. Encoded protein: CASGQGDQETQYF.

This chain connects TRBV19 to TRBJ2-1, with D hard to call. This CDR3 has 13 amino acids. Germline values: CDR1 LNHDA, CDR2 SQIVND (reference sequence). V was trimmed by 0 bases and J by 10 bases, leaving 10 bases between them. CDR3 amino acids: CASSIDRATEQFF. DNA for the CDR3: TGTGCCAGTAGTATAGACCGGGCCACAGAGCAGTTCTTC.

This clonotype was seen more than once but under ten times. The rearrangement uses TRBV28 and TRBJ1-1, with a tentative D call TRBD1 (5 bases). Deletions cut 4 bases from V and 1 base from J, with 10 bases between. The CDR3 totals 14 residues. Germline assignment: CDR1 MDHEN and CDR2 SYDVKM. The CDR3 DNA is TGTGCCAGCAGTTGGAGACAGACGAACACTGAAGCTTTCTTT. Translation gives CASSWRQTNTEAFF.

The chain is built from TRBV20-1 and TRBJ2-1; 8 bases align to TRBD1. Germline V gene lookup returns CDR1 DFQATT and CDR2 SNEGSKA (reference sequence). The CDR3 has 15 amino acids. Trimming at V came to 3 bases and at J to 7 bases, leaving 11 bases not matched to a gene. The CDR3 nucleotides are TGCAGTGCTAGGCGACCGGGACAGGATTTTAATGAGCAGTTCTTC. Protein: CSARRPGQDFNEQFF.

This sequence joins TRBV12-3 or TRBV12-4 and TRBJ2-3, with 12 positions matching TRBD1. The V segment lost 2 bases and the J segment 7 bases; nucleotides outside the gene matches: 4. The CDR3 consists of 15 residues. CDR3 sequence reads: CASSLPGTGGHTQYF. In DNA form, the CDR3 reads TGTGCCAGCAGTTTACCCGGGACAGGGGGCCATACGCAGTATTTT.

A word on this clonotype: A much larger clone is a single base away; this may be a read error. The CDR3 here is CASSVPQHNNGYTF. DNA for the CDR3: TGTGCCAGCAGTGTCCCTCAACATAATAATGGCTACACCTTC. The chain carries TRBV7-2 and TRBJ1-2, with unresolved D. V lost 6 bases and J lost 6, with 17 bases in between. Germline CDR1 SGHTA, CDR2 FQGNSA. The CDR3 extends over 14 amino acids.

This clonotype was counted between two and nine times. V is TRBV6-1 and J is TRBJ2-3, with a possible D match to TRBD1 (6 bases). The CDR3 has 15 residues. With 3 bases removed from V and 2 bases from J, the gap between germline ends came to 12 bases. From germline, CDR1 is MNHNS and CDR2 SASEGT. As DNA, the CDR3 is TGTGCCAGCAGTGACCCAGCAGGGGACACAGATACGCAGTATTTT. It is translated as CASSDPAGDTDTQYF.

This clonotype was detected ten times or more. The chain joins TRBV7-6 to TRBJ2-7; TRBD1 matches at 9 bases. V lost 1 base to trimming and J lost 6 bases; unmatched junction nucleotides: 7. The CDR3 extends over 15 amino acids. Germline assignment: CDR1 SGHVS and CDR2 FNYEAQ. The CDR3 here is CASSLVGTGLSEQYF. The CDR3 DNA follows: TGTGCCAGCAGCTTAGTAGGGACAGGGCTTTCCGAGCAGTACTTC.

The chain uses TRBV12-3 or TRBV12-4 and TRBJ2-1; TRBD2 agrees at 15 bases. V lost 8 bases and J lost 0; bases outside the gene matches: 11. The CDR3 sequence is 19 residues long. The CDR3 DNA reads as TGTGCCAGCGGCGCTCCCGGGACTAGCGGGGGGCGCTCCTACAATGAGCAGTTCTTC. Protein: CASGAPGTSGGRSYNEQFF.

This clonotype was seen a handful of times. The V gene is TRBV19, the J gene TRBJ1-2; 9 nucleotides line up with TRBD1. Per germline, CDR1 LNHDA and CDR2 SQIVND (reference sequence). Unmatched junction bases numbered 10, after V lost 5 bases and J lost 3 bases. The CDR3 is 16 amino acids. The DNA of the CDR3 is TGTGCCAGTAGTTTCGCTACGGGACAGGGATACTATGGCTACACCTTC. Encoded protein: CASSFATGQGYYGYTF. Filled out from reference TRBV19 and TRBJ1-2, the complete variable domain reads DGGITQSPKYLFRKEGQNVTLSCEQNLNHDAMYWYRQDPGQGLRLIYYSQIVNDFQKGDIAEGYSVSREKKESFPLTVTSAQKNPTAFYLCASSFATGQGYYGYTFGSGTRLTVV.

V gene TRBV5-6 combines with J gene TRBJ2-2; TRBD2 agrees at 11 bases. The trim removed 6 bases at V and 1 base at J, leaving 5 bases unmatched. From germline, CDR1 is SGHDT and CDR2 YYEEEE. CDR3 size: 16 residues. The chain's CDR3 is CASNPSGRKNTGELFF. CDR3 nucleotides: TGTGCCAGCAACCCTAGCGGGAGGAAGAACACCGGGGAGCTGTTTTTT.

The V and J genes are TRBV7-9 and TRBJ1-1; D is perhaps TRBD1 (6 bases). The germline V and J ends were trimmed by 1 base and 1 base, with 10 bases remaining between them. Per the germline V gene, CDR1 is SEHNR and CDR2 is FQNEAQ (reference sequence). The CDR3 is 15 residues long. Here the CDR3 reads CASSLGGLRNTEAFF. The CDR3 DNA sequence: TGTGCCAGCAGCTTAGGGGGGCTTAGGAACACTGAAGCTTTCTTT.

The chain joins TRBV5-5 to TRBJ2-1; 7 nucleotides align to TRBD1. Germline CDR1 reads SGHKS; CDR2 reads YYEKEE (reference sequence). This CDR3 has 14 amino acids. V trimming: 3 bases; J trimming: 3 bases; junction bases outside the gene matches: 3. The CDR3 region has the DNA TGTGCCAGCAGCTACCGGGACAGCTACAATGAGCAGTTCTTC. Protein sequence: CASSYRDSYNEQFF.

This clonotype was seen just once. The junction and the germline gene differ at one end; a read error may be behind it. The chain couples TRBV6-5 to TRBJ1-4, with D uncertain. The CDR3 consists of 16 residues. Germline values: CDR1 MNHEY, CDR2 SVGAGI. The DNA of the CDR3 is TGTGCCAGCAGTGATCTTCCGGCGTCTTTTGGTGAAAAACTGTCTTTT. Protein product: CASSDLPASFGEKLSF.

This clonotype was seen only a few times. The DNA for the CDR3 is TGCGCCAGCAGCCAACCTAATTGGGGTTCAAGGGACACTGAAGCTTTCTTT. It specifies CASSQPNWGSRDTEAFF. This chain uses TRBV4-1 with TRBJ1-1, with unresolved D. V was pared by 2 bases and J by 3 bases, with 19 bases between. Germline V gives CDR1 MGHRA, CDR2 YSYEKL. CDR3 length: 17 residues.

This clonotype was picked up many times. The V gene is TRBV7-8, the J gene TRBJ2-7; D gene unclear. The CDR3 length is 16 residues. In germline, CDR1 is SGHVS, CDR2 FQNEAQ. V dropped 0 bases and J dropped 6 bases, with 18 bases sitting between them. CDR3 nucleotide sequence: TGTGCCAGCAGCTTAGCGGAATACGCGACGGTCATCGAGCAGTACTTC. Protein product: CASSLAEYATVIEQYF. Based on the CDR3 plus reference TRBV7-8 and TRBJ2-7, the full variable domain is GAGVSQSPRYKVAKRGQDVALRCDPISGHVSLFWYQQALGQGPEFLTYFQNEAQLDKSGLPSDRFFAERPEGSVSTLKIQRTQQEDSAVYLCASSLAEYATVIEQYFGPGTRLTVT.

The CDR3 sequence: CASTPSTGGYTF. CDR3 DNA: TGTGCCAGCACCCCGTCGACGGGAGGCTACACCTTC. The chain employs TRBV11-1 and TRBJ1-2; D not certain. This CDR3 has 12 residues. Deletions cut 7 bases from V and 8 bases from J, with 14 bases between. Per the germline V gene, CDR1 is SGHAT and CDR2 is FQDESV (reference sequence). The whole variable domain, filled in from reference TRBV11-1 and TRBJ1-2, reads EAEVAQSPRYKITEKSQAVAFWCDPISGHATLYWYRQILGQGPELLVQFQDESVVDDSQLPKDRFSAERLKGVDSTLKIQPAELGDSAMYLCASTPSTGGYTFGSGTRLTVV.

This clonotype was observed a few times. V usage is TRBV9 and J usage is TRBJ1-5; D perhaps matches TRBD1 (5 bases). Germline loops: CDR1 SGDLS, CDR2 YYNGEE. This CDR3 has 15 residues. Trimming cost V 0 bases and J 4 bases, with 11 bases left between them. The CDR3 sequence is CASSVAGTDNQPQHF. The CDR3, as DNA: TGTGCCAGCAGCGTAGCCGGGACGGATAATCAGCCCCAGCATTTT.

CDR3 loop: CASSLELAGEIDTQYF. For the CDR3, the DNA is TGTGCCAGCAGTTTAGAACTAGCGGGAGAGATAGATACGCAGTATTTT. J is TRBJ2-3 and V is TRBV28; 11 nucleotides match TRBD2. The CDR3 spans 16 residues. The V and J ends lost 2 bases and 5 bases, in that order; junction bases with no gene match: 6. Germline CDR1 reads MDHEN; CDR2 reads SYDVKM.

The chain employs TRBV27 and TRBJ2-7; 12 bases are shared with TRBD2. Per germline, CDR1 MNHEY and CDR2 SMNVEV (reference sequence). The CDR3 loop spans 17 amino acids. Trimming removed 5 bases from V and 3 bases from J; junction bases left unmatched: 11. CDR3 coding DNA: TGTGCCAGCAGTCCTAAGGGGGGACTAGCGGGCGACTACGAGCAGTACTTC. As protein: CASSPKGGLAGDYEQYF.

V and J are TRBV3-1 and TRBJ1-1; maybe TRBD1 (5 bases). Germline assignment: CDR1 LGHDT and CDR2 YNNKEL (reference sequence). There are 13 residues in the CDR3. Trimming removed 2 bases at V and 4 bases at J, with 8 bases between. The DNA for the CDR3 is TGTGCCAGCAGCCAATGGCAGGGCACTGAAGCTTTCTTT. Translation: CASSQWQGTEAFF.

The chain is built from TRBV12-3 or TRBV12-4 and TRBJ2-3, with 7 positions matching TRBD2. The CDR3 is made up of 14 amino acids. J was trimmed by 2 bases and V by 6 bases; bases with no gene match: 5. Here the CDR3 reads CASRSGAITDTQYF. The CDR3 DNA reads as TGTGCCAGCAGGAGCGGGGCCATCACAGATACGCAGTATTTT.

On this clonotype itself: A much larger clone lies one base from this, so it may be a read error. The gene calls are TRBV7-8 and TRBJ2-5, with D hard to call. Germline V gene sequence: CDR1 SGHVS, CDR2 FQNEAQ. This CDR3 contains 15 residues. With 4 bases removed from V and 1 base from J, the gap between germline ends came to 13 bases. The CDR3 loop reads CASSSGSSVQETQYF. The CDR3 DNA reads TGTGCCAGCAGCTCCGGCTCCAGTGTCCAAGAGACCCAGTACTTC.

The V gene is TRBV2, the J gene TRBJ1-5, with unresolved D. CDR1 is SNHLY, CDR2 FYNNEI, per germline. The germline V and J ends were trimmed by 6 bases and 0 bases, with 9 bases remaining between them. This CDR3 contains 14 residues. Here the CDR3 DNA reads TGTGCCAGCAGGGGTACACCTAGCAATCAGCCCCAGCATTTT. Translated, it gives CASRGTPSNQPQHF.

In its sample, this clonotype was seen many times. The V and J genes are TRBV7-9 and TRBJ1-2; 9 bases fit TRBD1. The germline V gene encodes CDR1 SEHNR and CDR2 FQNEAQ (reference sequence). The CDR3 runs to 17 residues. The V and J ends lost 4 bases and 5 bases, in that order; junction bases with no gene match: 14. The CDR3 region is CASSSRTGDNRIYGYTF. DNA of the CDR3: TGTGCCAGCAGCTCCCGGACAGGGGACAACCGCATTTATGGCTACACCTTC.